The 32 T cell receptor beta chains listed next were all sequenced from one sample in a study of identical twins (dated by TCRdb to the mid-2010s). The library relied on 5' RACE. TCRdb names Illumina HiSeq 2000 as the instrument used. The raw public reads went through TCRdb reprocessing: fastp at Q25, MiXCR clone calling, in-frame beta chains kept. CDR3 protein duplicates are merged, each entry listing the most common genes and DNA. The sample data list around 470,000 distinct CDR3 sequences, and 13% to 15% of these were observed just once. The ten largest clones add up to approximately 0.52% of the sample. The sample was also reused in another study, on yellow fever vaccine responses in identical twins.

Specimen: CD4+ T cells sorted from blood. These receptors were collected from a woman aged 18-30 years in good health.

The chain has TRBV20-1 and TRBJ2-7; 10 positions match TRBD1. V dropped 0 bases and J dropped 2; count of bases not matched to a gene: 4. This CDR3 contains 15 residues. Germline V gene lookup returns CDR1 DFQATT and CDR2 SNEGSKA (reference sequence). CDR3 DNA: TGCAGTGCTAGAGATTTCGGGACAGGGGCCTACGAGCAGTACTTC. Encoded protein: CSARDFGTGAYEQYF.

J is TRBJ2-5 and V is TRBV11-2; TRBD2 agrees at 7 bases. Germline V gene lookup returns CDR1 SGHAT and CDR2 FQNNGV. The CDR3 consists of 16 residues. With 0 bases clipped from V and 4 bases from J, the junction kept 8 bases outside the gene matches. CDR3 loop: CASSLDLLGGGETQYF. In DNA, the CDR3 is TGTGCCAGCAGCTTAGATCTGTTGGGGGGGGGAGAGACCCAGTACTTC.

The V gene is TRBV5-1, the J gene TRBJ1-3; D is unclear. V lost 1 base to trimming and J lost 0 bases, with 11 bases between them. Germline CDR1 and CDR2: SGHRS and YFSETQ. The CDR3 is 16 residues long. The CDR3 DNA follows: TGCGCCAGCAGCTTGTTCCTCGACGGCTCTGGAAACACCATATATTTT. Its translation: CASSLFLDGSGNTIYF.

The table lists this clonotype with a few counts. This chain uses TRBV15 with TRBJ2-5; D possibly uses TRBD1 or TRBD2 (7 bases each). With 3 bases removed from V and 5 bases from J, the gap between germline ends came to 19 bases. This CDR3 is 16 amino acids long. Germline V gene sequence: CDR1 LNHNV, CDR2 YYDKDF (reference sequence). This CDR3 reads CATSRDRGGGAETQYF. For the CDR3, the DNA is TGTGCCACCAGCAGGGACCGGGGAGGGGGCGCGGAGACCCAGTACTTC. The entire variable domain, with the rest obtained from reference TRBV15 and TRBJ2-5, is as follows: DAMVIQNPRYQVTQFGKPVTLSCSQTLNHNVMYWYQQKSSQAPKLLFHYYDKDFNNEADTPDNFQSRRPNTSFCFLDIRSPGLGDTAMYLCATSRDRGGGAETQYFGPGTRLLVL.

This clonotype was detected a few times. An end of the junction does not agree with germline; a read error may underlie this. The chain carries TRBV6-6 and TRBJ2-3; TRBD1 aligns across 8 bases. Per germline, CDR1 MNHNY and CDR2 SVGAGI (reference sequence). This CDR3 contains 13 residues. CDR3 in amino acids: CASPPRGTGITGF. In nucleotides, the CDR3 is TGTGCCAGCCCCCCAAGAGGGACAGGCATTACGGGTTTT.

There are a few counts of this clonotype. CDR3 nucleotide sequence: TGTGCCAGCAGCTTTGGGACTAGCGGGACCTACAATGAGCAGTTCTTC. This sequence encodes CASSFGTSGTYNEQFF. This chain connects TRBV11-2 to TRBJ2-1, with 13 bases fitting TRBD2. The germline V gene has CDR1 SGHAT and CDR2 FQNNGV. This CDR3 region has 16 residues. After removal of 3 bases from V and 2 bases from J, the junction contained 1 base not matched to a gene.

This clonotype turned up a few times. This chain connects TRBV6-5 to TRBJ1-6; tentative D call: TRBD1 (6 bases). CDR1 and CDR2 from the germline V gene are MNHEY and SVGAGI. The CDR3 consists of 18 residues. The V and J ends lost 2 bases and 0 bases respectively, with 14 bases between them. Written as DNA, the CDR3 is TGTGCCAGCAGTTACGACAGGCCATCCTCCTCCTATAATTCACCCCTCCACTTT. The encoded protein is CASSYDRPSSSYNSPLHF.

CDR3 coding DNA: TGTGCCAGCAGCTTAATCGGGGGGAACCTCGTAGATACGCAGTATTTT. Amino acid sequence: CASSLIGGNLVDTQYF. The chain employs TRBV7-3 and TRBJ2-3; 7 nucleotides align to TRBD2. This CDR3 region has 16 residues. Germline V gene lookup returns CDR1 SGHTA and CDR2 FQGTGA. V lost 1 base and J lost 5; bases outside the gene matches: 9.

The gene calls are TRBV3-1 and TRBJ2-1; either TRBD1 or TRBD2 may supply D (5 bases each). This CDR3 has 15 residues. The germline V gene has CDR1 LGHDT and CDR2 YNNKEL (reference sequence). Trimming pared 7 bases from V and 7 bases from J, leaving 20 bases between. The CDR3 DNA is TGTGCCAGCACCCAGGGTGCGAGGGGTCTGAATGAGCAGTTCTTC. Amino acid sequence: CASTQGARGLNEQFF.

This clonotype was observed a few times. The gene calls are TRBV20-1 and TRBJ2-7; D call uncertain. The V end lost 6 bases, the J end lost 0 bases, and 12 bases lay between the germline ends. The CDR3 runs 13 residues. Germline CDR1 is DFQATT and CDR2 is SNEGSKA (reference sequence). This CDR3 reads CSARKSSSYEQYF. CDR3 coding DNA: TGCAGTGCGAGAAAATCTAGCTCCTACGAGCAGTACTTC.

This clonotype was counted only a few times. The chain couples TRBV6-2 or TRBV6-3 to TRBJ1-5, with D possibly TRBD1 on 6 matching bases. Trimming took off 10 bases at V and 3 bases at J, with 19 bases between the two ends. CDR1 is MNHEY, CDR2 SVGEGT, per germline. The CDR3 has 15 amino acids. CDR3 bases: TGTGCCACCCTTAAGGCTGCAGGGGCCAATCAGCCCCAGCATTTT. This gives the protein CATLKAAGANQPQHF.

This clonotype was seen ten or more times. The V and J genes are TRBV29-1 and TRBJ2-3, with D possibly TRBD1 on 5 matching bases. The CDR3 loop spans 14 amino acids. Germline V gives CDR1 SQVTM, CDR2 ANQGSEA. The V end was cut by 2 bases, the J end by 4 bases, with 13 bases between. CDR3 amino acids: CSVERGRDPDTQYF. The CDR3 DNA follows: TGCAGCGTTGAAAGGGGCAGGGATCCAGATACGCAGTATTTT.

In regard to this clonotype: This is likely a read error, given that the CDR3 carries no conserved phenylalanine or tryptophan at its end. The genes are TRBV7-2 and TRBJ2-5; D may be TRBD2 (5 bases). This CDR3 comprises 13 residues. Germline V gives CDR1 SGHTA, CDR2 FQGNSA. Trimming left V 3 bases short and J 9 bases short, with 14 bases between. The CDR3 bases are TGTGCCAGCAGCTTCGACCGGTTCGGGGCCCAGTACTAC. This encodes CASSFDRFGAQYY.

V is TRBV11-1 and J is TRBJ2-3; 13 bases are shared with TRBD2. CDR1 and CDR2 from the germline V gene are SGHAT and FQDESV (reference sequence). The junction had 8 bases not matched to a gene; V was cut back by 5 bases and J by 0 bases. CDR3 size: 18 residues. CDR3 in amino acids: CASSLTSGRTKSTDTQYF. The CDR3 DNA is TGTGCCAGCAGCCTGACTAGCGGGAGGACCAAGAGCACAGATACGCAGTATTTT.

This clonotype was seen ten or more times. The V and J genes are TRBV12-3 or TRBV12-4 and TRBJ2-5; 7 nucleotides agree with TRBD1. The CDR3 length is 15 residues. Trimming at V came to 3 bases and at J to 2 bases, leaving 6 bases not matched to a gene. For the CDR3, the DNA is TGTGCCAGCAGTTTGTCGACAGGGTATCAAGAGACCCAGTACTTC. This sequence encodes CASSLSTGYQETQYF.

This clonotype occurred many times. V usage is TRBV12-3 or TRBV12-4 and J usage is TRBJ1-6; possibly TRBD1 for D (5 bases). CDR3 length: 16 amino acids. Between the trimmed V and J ends, which lost 5 bases and 7 bases, there was a span of 18 bases. DNA for the CDR3: TGTGCCAGCAGTGCGCCGACTCAGGGATCCAATTCACCCCTCCACTTT. Translated, it gives CASSAPTQGSNSPLHF.

The chain carries TRBV7-2 and TRBJ2-5; 7 bases line up with TRBD1. The CDR3 loop spans 14 amino acids. J lost 2 bases, V lost 5 bases, and 5 bases had no gene match. From germline, CDR1 is SGHTA and CDR2 FQGNSA. Here the CDR3 DNA reads TGTGCCAGCAGCGCCAGGGGACAGCAAGAGACCCAGTACTTC. It specifies CASSARGQQETQYF.

The CDR3, as DNA: TGTGCCAGCAGCTTAGGAATCGGGTCTGGGGGTGAGCAGTTCTTC. Protein sequence: CASSLGIGSGGEQFF. The chain links TRBV11-2 to TRBJ2-1; D tentatively fits TRBD1 or TRBD2 (5 bases each). The V and J ends lost 1 base and 9 bases respectively, with 16 bases between them. There are 15 residues in the CDR3. CDR1 SGHAT and CDR2 FQNNGV come from the germline V gene.

CDR3 residues: CASSYSRQNTGELFF. CDR3 bases: TGTGCCAGCAGTTACTCGAGACAAAACACCGGGGAGCTGTTTTTT. J is TRBJ2-2 and V is TRBV6-5; D gene unclear. From germline, CDR1 is MNHEY and CDR2 SVGAGI. The length of the CDR3 is 15 residues. V lost 0 bases and J 2 bases, leaving 7 bases between the germline ends.

This clonotype has a handful of counts. This chain joins TRBV5-1 and TRBJ2-5; 7 bases are a match to TRBD2. With 4 bases clipped from V and 1 base from J, the junction kept 4 bases outside the gene matches. Per germline, CDR1 SGHRS and CDR2 YFSETQ. CDR3 length: 14 amino acids. The CDR3 loop is CASSGGGSQETQYF. The DNA for the CDR3 is TGCGCCAGCAGCGGGGGAGGGAGCCAAGAGACCCAGTACTTC.

This clonotype was seen ten or more times. J is TRBJ2-2 and V is TRBV5-5, with D unresolved. Germline-derived CDR1 and CDR2 are SGHKS and YYEKEE (reference sequence). The CDR3 sequence is 16 residues long. Deletions cut 3 bases from V and 1 base from J, with 13 bases between. CDR3 protein: CASSSAQHGNTGELFF. DNA for the CDR3: TGTGCCAGCAGCTCGGCTCAACACGGGAACACCGGGGAGCTGTTTTTT.

The chain has TRBV9 and TRBJ2-7; tentative D call: TRBD2 (5 bases). This CDR3 spans 16 amino acids. The germline V and J ends were trimmed by 0 bases and 1 base, with 14 bases remaining between them. Germline V gene sequence: CDR1 SGDLS, CDR2 YYNGEE. The CDR3 coding sequence is TGTGCCAGCAGCGTAGCTAGTGGAAGCGGATCCTACGAGCAGTACTTC. The encoded protein is CASSVASGSGSYEQYF.

The rearrangement joins TRBV30 to TRBJ2-1; no reliable D call. V lost 0 bases and J 4 bases, leaving 13 bases between the germline ends. There are 15 residues in the CDR3. Germline V gene lookup returns CDR1 GTSNPN and CDR2 SVGIG (reference sequence). CDR3 sequence (DNA): TGTGCCTGGAGTGTATCAGCCGGCGGATACAATGAGCAGTTCTTC. It encodes CAWSVSAGGYNEQFF.

This clonotype was observed a few times. The chain couples TRBV5-1 to TRBJ1-6; 7 bases match TRBD1. Germline V lookup: CDR1 SGHRS, CDR2 YFSETQ. J was trimmed by 7 bases and V by 7 bases; bases with no gene match: 5. The CDR3 loop spans 13 amino acids. The CDR3 region is CASGRDRNSPLHF. For the CDR3, the DNA is TGCGCCAGCGGCCGGGACAGAAATTCACCCCTCCACTTT.

The chain carries TRBV5-1 and TRBJ2-5; D not resolved. Germline V CDR1 and CDR2: SGHRS, YFSETQ. The V and J ends lost 3 bases and 5 bases respectively, with 14 bases between them. This CDR3 has 14 residues. This CDR3 reads CASSSGSRGETQYF. Written as DNA, the CDR3 is TGCGCCAGCAGCTCTGGCTCAAGAGGCGAGACCCAGTACTTC. The full variable domain, rest sourced from reference TRBV5-1 and TRBJ2-5, is KAGVTQTPRYLIKTRGQQVTLSCSPISGHRSVSWYQQTPGQGLQFLFEYFSETQRNKGNFPGRFSGRQFSNSRSEMNVSTLELGDSALYLCASSSGSRGETQYFGPGTRLLVL.

This clonotype came up a few times. The genes are TRBV9 and TRBJ2-1; maybe TRBD1 (5 bases). The germline V and J ends were trimmed by 3 bases and 0 bases, with 22 bases remaining between them. Germline loops: CDR1 SGDLS, CDR2 YYNGEE. CDR3 length: 19 amino acids. The CDR3 reads CASSAKSGSRLRSYNEQFF. CDR3 nucleotides: TGTGCCAGCAGCGCCAAGTCAGGGTCCCGACTTCGCTCCTACAATGAGCAGTTCTTC. The entire variable domain, with the rest obtained from reference TRBV9 and TRBJ2-1, is as follows: DSGVTQTPKHLITATGQRVTLRCSPRSGDLSVYWYQQSLDQGLQFLIQYYNGEERAKGNILERFSAQQFPDLHSELNLSSLELGDSALYFCASSAKSGSRLRSYNEQFFGPGTRLTVL.

This clonotype came up many times. The gene calls are TRBV3-1 and TRBJ2-1; the D is unclear. V lost 1 base and J lost 8, with 3 bases in between. The CDR3 consists of 11 residues. Per germline, CDR1 LGHDT and CDR2 YNNKEL (reference sequence). In DNA form, the CDR3 reads TGTGCCAGCAGCCAAGCCTATGAGCAGTTCTTC. Protein: CASSQAYEQFF.

The V call is TRBV7-9, the J call TRBJ2-1; D not certain. The CDR3 runs to 14 residues. Germline-derived CDR1 and CDR2 are SEHNR and FQNEAQ (reference sequence). Trimming shortened V by 2 bases and J by 15 bases, and 20 bases separated the two germline ends. The CDR3 loop reads CASSLPLRLGRLFF. CDR3 DNA sequence: TGTGCCAGCAGCTTACCGTTGAGACTGGGCAGGTTGTTCTTC. Using reference TRBV7-9 and TRBJ2-1 for the parts outside the CDR3, the full variable domain is DTGVSQNPRHKITKRGQNVTFRCDPISEHNRLYWYRQTLGQGPEFLTYFQNEAQLEKSRLLSDRFSAERPKGSFSTLEIQRTEQGDSAMYLCASSLPLRLGRLFFGPGTRLTVL.

The chain employs TRBV7-9 and TRBJ2-5; 8 positions agree with TRBD1. The J segment lost 1 base and the V segment lost 4 bases, leaving 8 bases of the junction unmatched. The CDR3 has 16 residues. The V gene's germline CDR1 is SEHNR and CDR2 FQNEAQ (reference sequence). CDR3 sequence reads: CASSSGQGVLQETQYF. The CDR3 nucleotides read TGTGCCAGCAGCTCCGGACAGGGCGTACTCCAAGAGACCCAGTACTTC.

The V gene is TRBV7-2, the J gene TRBJ2-7, with 8 bases identical to TRBD1. This CDR3 comprises 17 residues. Germline values: CDR1 SGHTA, CDR2 FQGNSA. V lost 5 bases, J lost 10 bases, and 22 bases stayed unmatched. The DNA for the CDR3 is TGTGCCAGCAGCCAACCGGGACAGGTGGTCCCCCCGGGAGTTCAGTACTTC. Translating it yields CASSQPGQVVPPGVQYF.

This clonotype was counted a few times. The chain employs TRBV5-1 and TRBJ2-1; possibly TRBD1 for D (6 bases). With 1 base removed from V and 4 bases from J, the gap between germline ends came to 12 bases. This CDR3 has 15 amino acids. CDR1 SGHRS and CDR2 YFSETQ come from the germline V gene. DNA of the CDR3: TGCGCCAGCAGCTTGTTGGGGGCACAGTACAATGAGCAGTTCTTC. As protein: CASSLLGAQYNEQFF. Full variable domain (rest looked up from reference TRBV5-1 and TRBJ2-1): KAGVTQTPRYLIKTRGQQVTLSCSPISGHRSVSWYQQTPGQGLQFLFEYFSETQRNKGNFPGRFSGRQFSNSRSEMNVSTLELGDSALYLCASSLLGAQYNEQFFGPGTRLTVL.

This clonotype was observed at least ten times. The rearrangement joins TRBV10-3 to TRBJ1-4; tentative D call: TRBD1 (5 bases). The germline V gene has CDR1 ENHRY and CDR2 SYGVKD. V lost 3 bases and J lost 7, with 12 bases in between. CDR3 length: 14 residues. The CDR3 reads CAISEDSGAEKLFF. CDR3 in DNA: TGTGCCATCAGTGAAGACAGTGGGGCTGAAAAACTGTTTTTT.